Listed below are T cell receptor beta chains from one sample, sequenced in a study of cytomegalovirus exposure and HLA in healthy donors. Produced via immunoSEQ multiplex PCR; TCRdb's table is partial and in-frame only. The sample lists 75,000 to 95,000 clones; roughly 80% were seen once. Sequencing was carried out using PBMCs. Every receptor here comes from a woman aged 40-49 years in good health and CMV-seropositive. Each CDR3 is given without its conserved first and last residue.

ASSYSPSGSRDEQF	TRBJ2-1	TRBV6-5
ASSRLLGTYEQY	TRBJ2-7	TRBV27
AWSVAGISYEQY	TRBJ2-7	TRBV30
ASSPEAGSHNEQF	TRBJ2-1	TRBV7-6
ASSSTGLTYEQY	TRBJ2-7	TRBV7-9
ASSQDGGVNTEAF	TRBJ1-1	TRBV4-3
ASRAANTGELF	TRBJ2-2	TRBV28
ASSPGLAGPSYEQY	TRBJ2-7	TRBV9
ASSPTATDTQY	TRBJ2-3	TRBV19
ASSEDRAQETQY	TRBJ2-5	TRBV7-9
ASSLSGGRTEAF	TRBJ1-1	TRBV7-9
ASSQDAPSLGSKNIQY	TRBJ2-4	TRBV4-2
ATQDLQGPNYGYT	TRBJ1-2	TRBV27
ASSFGRGPTGELF	TRBJ2-2	TRBV13
AIRPDSSYEQY	.	TRBV10-3
ASSSPTLSGNTIY	TRBJ1-3	TRBV7-9
ASSLETAQPQH	TRBJ1-5	TRBV7-6
AWSDGSNTEAF	TRBJ1-1	TRBV30
ASSLSSPSDTQY	TRBJ2-3	TRBV5-4
ASSQDQGTEAF	TRBJ1-1	TRBV7-9
ASSFSGRAPEQY	TRBJ2-7	TRBV11-2
AISERVYEQY	TRBJ2-7	TRBV10-3
ASSSYPTSSHNEQF	TRBJ2-1	TRBV6-5
ASSVGGGTGELF	TRBJ2-2	TRBV9
ASRYKADSLNTEAF	TRBJ1-1	TRBV6-6
ASSQDYYEQY	TRBJ2-7	TRBV19
ASSYPSNEQF	TRBJ2-1	TRBV6-6
ASSVGQKNEQF	TRBJ2-1	TRBV2
ASSKPTGFYGYT	TRBJ1-2	TRBV7-8
ASSQDLLAIGDTQY	TRBJ2-3	TRBV14
ASSVAGSGRYTQY	TRBJ2-3	TRBV9
ASSKGLPEDTQY	TRBJ2-3	TRBV7-3
AWREPSGSVYEQY	TRBJ2-7	TRBV30
SVEWTGELF	TRBJ2-2	TRBV29-1
ASSLFRGTHEQF	TRBJ2-1	TRBV27
ASSQGLAGGYEQY	TRBJ2-7	TRBV4-1